The 18 T cell receptor beta chains below all came from one sample that was sequenced in a study of CD8 T cells in ankylosing spondylitis. Their antigen targets remain unknown. TCRdb redid the calling of the 5' RACE reads with MiXCR, one entry per CDR3 protein. The sample holds more than 250,000 distinct CDR3 sequences, less than 9.5% seen once. Findings and limits, study-wide: A TCR beta motif of under 10 highly homologous variants seemed to mark ankylosing spondylitis blood.

The sample comprised blood, either unsorted or a sorted T cell fraction (not recorded which). The receptor source for this set is a male donor with ankylosing spondylitis.

The V gene is TRBV12-3 or TRBV12-4, the J gene TRBJ1-3; the D is unclear. Trimming removed 8 bases from V and 7 bases from J, with 15 bases in between. The CDR3 length is 13 residues. CDR3 in DNA: TGTGCCAGCTCTATGCCCAGCGGGAACACCATATATTTT. As protein: CASSMPSGNTIYF.

This clonotype came up many times. This chain uses TRBV7-3 with TRBJ2-3; TRBD2 matches at 11 bases. The V gene's germline CDR1 is SGHTA and CDR2 FQGTGA. After removal of 1 base from V and 11 bases from J, the junction contained 8 bases not matched to a gene. This CDR3 has 15 residues. CDR3 DNA: TGTGCCAGCAGCTTAATCCATCCGGGACTAGCGGAGCAGTATTTT. It codes for CASSLIHPGLAEQYF. The variable domain in full, with the rest retrieved from reference TRBV7-3 and TRBJ2-3, is GAGVSQTPSNKVTEKGKYVELRCDPISGHTALYWYRQSLGQGPEFLIYFQGTGAADDSGLPNDRFFAVRPEGSVSTLKIQRTERGDSAVYLCASSLIHPGLAEQYFGPGTRLTVL.

This clonotype came up a few times. This chain uses TRBV11-1 with TRBJ2-1; D is uncertain. V lost 4 bases to trimming and J lost 7 bases, with 14 bases between them. Germline V CDR1 and CDR2: SGHAT, FQDESV (reference sequence). The CDR3 is 14 amino acids. The CDR3 here is CASSWTTAENEQFF. The CDR3 DNA sequence: TGTGCCAGCAGCTGGACCACCGCGGAGAATGAGCAGTTCTTC.

This clonotype was found a few times. The chain recombines TRBV29-1 with TRBJ2-7, with D unresolved. Germline-derived CDR1 and CDR2 are SQVTM and ANQGSEA. The ends were cut back, 7 bases at V and 0 bases at J, with 13 bases in the middle. The CDR3 extends over 13 amino acids. Here the CDR3 reads CSAKGGSSYEQYF. The CDR3, as DNA: TGCAGCGCCAAAGGCGGCAGCTCCTACGAGCAGTACTTC.

This clonotype was found once. The J gene is TRBJ2-7, the V gene TRBV28, with D possibly TRBD1 on 7 matching bases. The CDR3 loop spans 15 amino acids. With 3 bases removed from V and 6 bases from J, the gap between germline ends came to 18 bases. Germline CDR1 is MDHEN and CDR2 is SYDVKM. CDR3 residues: CASSFGGTAMVEQYF. The CDR3 nucleotides read TGTGCCAGCAGTTTTGGGGGGACAGCGATGGTCGAGCAGTACTTC. Variable domain in full (rest from reference TRBV28 and TRBJ2-7): DVKVTQSSRYLVKRTGEKVFLECVQDMDHENMFWYRQDPGLGLRLIYFSYDVKMKEKGDIPEGYSVSREKKERFSLILESASTNQTSMYLCASSFGGTAMVEQYFGPGTRLTVT.

This clonotype showed up just a few times. The rearrangement joins TRBV20-1 to TRBJ1-1, with 7 bases matching TRBD1. Looked up from germline, CDR1 is DFQATT and CDR2 is SNEGSKA (reference sequence). Losses at the gene ends were 3 bases for V and 4 bases for J; bases not matched to a gene: 5. The CDR3 length is 13 residues. DNA of the CDR3: TGCAGTGCTAGGGCAGGGGGATCCACTGAAGCTTTCTTT. Translating it yields CSARAGGSTEAFF.

The V call is TRBV6-2 or TRBV6-3, the J call TRBJ2-3, with 8 bases that match TRBD2. The CDR3 spans 13 residues. The junction had 5 bases not matched to a gene; V was cut back by 6 bases and J by 6 bases. The germline V gene has CDR1 MNHEY and CDR2 SVGEGT. The CDR3 is CASRVAGYDTQYF. As DNA, the CDR3 is TGTGCCAGCAGGGTAGCGGGGTATGATACGCAGTATTTT.

A few counts support this clonotype. The CDR3 spells CSDGQADTDTQYF. As DNA, the CDR3 is TGCAGCGACGGACAGGCGGACACAGATACGCAGTATTTT. The chain employs TRBV29-1 and TRBJ2-3; 7 nucleotides line up with TRBD1. CDR1 and CDR2 (germline): SQVTM, ANQGSEA. J was trimmed by 2 bases and V by 7 bases; bases with no gene match: 6. The CDR3 runs to 13 residues.

The chain has TRBV7-9 and TRBJ2-2; TRBD1 matches at 9 bases. The CDR3 contains 15 residues. The trim removed 5 bases at V and 4 bases at J, leaving 5 bases unmatched. Per the germline V gene, CDR1 is SEHNR and CDR2 is FQNEAQ (reference sequence). The DNA of the CDR3 is TGTGCCAGCAGCCGACAGGGGGATGGCACCGGGGAGCTGTTTTTT. Encoded protein: CASSRQGDGTGELFF.

The DNA of the CDR3 is TGTGCCAGCAGCTTAGCGGGACAGTTAGGAGATACGCAGTATTTT. It codes for CASSLAGQLGDTQYF. The chain employs TRBV7-9 and TRBJ2-3; 7 bases agree with TRBD1. V lost 0 bases, J lost 5 bases, and 5 bases stayed unmatched. Germline CDR1 and CDR2: SEHNR and FQNEAQ (reference sequence). The CDR3 covers 15 residues.

This clonotype showed up many times. The chain combines TRBV27 with TRBJ2-3; D gene uncertain. V lost 11 bases and J lost 5, with 8 bases in between. The CDR3 sequence is 10 residues long. Germline CDR1 is MNHEY and CDR2 is SMNVEV (reference sequence). This CDR3 is CAVWGDTQYF. DNA of the CDR3: TGTGCCGTATGGGGAGATACGCAGTATTTT.

This chain joins TRBV6-5 and TRBJ1-1, with D possibly matching TRBD1 (5 bases). Trimming removed 1 base at V and 1 base at J, with 13 bases between. This CDR3 has 16 amino acids. CDR1 and CDR2 (germline): MNHEY, SVGAGI. The CDR3 DNA follows: TGTGCCAGCAGTTACTTAGGCGGGGCGGGGAACACTGAAGCTTTCTTT. Translation gives CASSYLGGAGNTEAFF.

This clonotype appeared many times. DNA for the CDR3: TGTGCCAGCAGGATACTAGCGGGAGATGTGGCCAAAAACATTCAGTACTTC. Translation gives CASRILAGDVAKNIQYF. The chain combines TRBV11-2 with TRBJ2-4; 11 nucleotides agree with TRBD2. J lost 1 base, V lost 6 bases, and 8 bases had no gene match. The length of the CDR3 is 17 residues. Germline loops: CDR1 SGHAT, CDR2 FQNNGV.

This sequence joins TRBV6-4 and TRBJ1-2; 8 bases fit TRBD1. V was clipped by 6 bases and J by 5 bases; unmatched bases: 5. The CDR3 sequence is 13 residues long. Germline V gene sequence: CDR1 MRHNA, CDR2 SNTAGT. The CDR3 bases are TGTGCCAGCAGCAGGGGGCCGGGGTATGGCTACACCTTC. Protein product: CASSRGPGYGYTF.

The gene calls are TRBV12-3 or TRBV12-4 and TRBJ2-3; 8 positions match TRBD2. This CDR3 region has 14 residues. J gave up 4 bases and V 3 bases, and 3 bases lay outside the gene matches. The chain's CDR3 is CASSFGGRPDTQYF. The CDR3 DNA follows: TGTGCCAGCAGTTTTGGCGGGAGGCCAGATACGCAGTATTTT.

This clonotype was observed a handful of times. The chain combines TRBV7-6 with TRBJ2-5; TRBD1 matches 8 bases. Germline V gene sequence: CDR1 SGHVS, CDR2 FNYEAQ. The trim removed 5 bases at V and 2 bases at J, leaving 7 bases unmatched. This CDR3 comprises 15 residues. The CDR3 loop is CASSRTGQGQETQYF. The CDR3 bases are TGTGCCAGCAGCAGAACAGGACAGGGACAAGAGACCCAGTACTTC.

This clonotype was recorded at least ten times. The gene calls are TRBV6-1 and TRBJ1-5; possible D gene TRBD1, 5 bases. Germline lookup yields CDR1 MNHNS and CDR2 SASEGT. This CDR3 has 13 residues. V was pared by 5 bases and J by 5 bases, with 10 bases between. CDR3 bases: TGTGCCAGCAGTCCACAGGCCTATCAGCCCCAGCATTTT. Translated: CASSPQAYQPQHF.

V is TRBV2 and J is TRBJ2-7; 9 nucleotides align to TRBD2. V lost 2 bases, J lost 2 bases, and 7 bases stayed unmatched. CDR1 SNHLY and CDR2 FYNNEI come from the germline V gene. The CDR3 contains 16 residues. CDR3 in DNA: TGTGCCAGCAGTGAAAATGTGCTAGCGGGAACCTACGAGCAGTACTTC. Residues: CASSENVLAGTYEQYF.